The present entry profiles one T cell receptor (beta chain) with its context. The source of the sample is a study of Ad26.COV2.S vaccination and SARS-CoV-2 variants. Study context: The trial was COV1001 and the donor's arm was Ad26.COV2.S.

Treatment in this sample: some 19 received Ad26.COV2.S at low or high dose, single or two shots; 5 received placebo; per-sample allocation not given. Specimen acquisition occurred on day 63 following the initial vaccine or placebo injection. TCRdb's table, derived via immunoSEQ multiplex PCR, lists solely in-frame clones and lacks some. The data show some 340,000 clones, around four fifths seen once. The CDR3 consists of 15 residues. Per germline, CDR1 LGHNA and CDR2 YNFKEQ. V shed 4 bases and J shed 0 bases, with 11 bases lying between them. The sequenced sample was peripheral blood, obtained in a trial of Ad26.COV2.S vaccine versus placebo. The rearrangement uses TRBV4-2 and TRBJ2-3; D may match TRBD1 or TRBD2 (5 bases each). The clonotype comes from a person aged 18-60 years who received the Ad26.COV2.S COVID-19 vaccine or a placebo. CDR3 DNA sequence: TGTGCCAGCAGCCCGGGACGTATAAGCACAGATACGCAGTATTTT. It specifies CASSPGRISTDTQYF.